These 18 T cell receptor beta chains were all obtained from the same sample, sequenced in a study of a mutant IDH1 vaccine in newly diagnosed glioma. Antigen specificity for these receptors is unknown. Using immunoSEQ multiplex PCR, the repertoire was profiled, and TCRdb retains in-frame clones only, with some absent. The sample gives approximately 61,000 clones, roughly 80% of which show up once; 5.5% to 7% is in the top ten. Time point in this sample: week 11, during vaccination. Doses of 300 ug of mutant IDH1 20-mer peptide were given with topical imiquimod. Sample: PBMCs, taken from a glioma patient whose treatment included an IDH1 peptide vaccine. These TCRs come from a man aged 50 to 60 with glioma.

This sequence joins TRBV5-1 and TRBJ2-5, with D unclear. The CDR3 covers 17 residues. V was cut by 2 bases and J by 7 bases, with 24 bases left in between. Per the germline V gene, CDR1 is SGHRS and CDR2 is YFSETQ. CDR3: CASSLNPGETQKGTQYF. As DNA, the CDR3 is TGCGCCAGCAGCTTAAACCCGGGCGAAACCCAAAAAGGGACCCAGTACTTC.

CDR3 amino acids: CASSQESNGLWSPLHF. CDR3 DNA: TGCGCCAGCAGCCAAGAAAGCAATGGCTTATGGTCACCCCTCCACTTT. The rearrangement uses TRBV4-3 and TRBJ1-6; D call uncertain. Germline assignment: CDR1 LGHNA and CDR2 YSLEER. Trimming took 0 bases from V and 10 from J, leaving 16 bases between them. The CDR3 is made up of 16 amino acids.

The chain recombines TRBV9 with TRBJ1-6; 8 bases align to TRBD1. V trimming: 3 bases; J trimming: 7 bases; junction bases outside the gene matches: 6. The CDR3 runs 15 residues. CDR1 SGDLS and CDR2 YYNGEE come from the germline V gene. CDR3: CASSALDRANSPLHF. DNA for the CDR3: TGTGCCAGCAGCGCCTTGGACAGGGCGAATTCACCCCTCCACTTT.

The rearrangement joins TRBV27 to TRBJ2-7; possibly TRBD1 for D (6 bases). The V gene's germline CDR1 is MNHEY and CDR2 SMNVEV (reference sequence). This CDR3 spans 14 amino acids. With 7 bases removed from V and 6 bases from J, the gap between germline ends came to 19 bases. Written as DNA, the CDR3 is TGTGCCAGCACCGCACAGGGAGCCCTCGTCGAGCAGTACTTC. It is translated as CASTAQGALVEQYF.

This rearrangement joins TRBV5-1 to TRBJ1-1; 7 bases are a match to TRBD1. The germline V gene has CDR1 SGHRS and CDR2 YFSETQ. The CDR3 is made up of 14 amino acids. With 4 bases clipped from V and 0 bases from J, the junction kept 3 bases outside the gene matches. DNA of the CDR3: TGCGCCAGCAGCCCCGGGACAGTGAACACTGAAGCTTTCTTT. It translates to CASSPGTVNTEAFF.

As DNA, the CDR3 is TGTGCCAGCTCACCAGGGGAAATGACCTACGAGCAGTACTTC. It yields the protein CASSPGEMTYEQYF. The chain carries TRBV18 and TRBJ2-7; D not resolved. V dropped 2 bases and J dropped 2 bases, with 10 bases sitting between them. Germline V gene data show CDR1 as KGHSH and CDR2 as LQKENI. The CDR3 totals 14 residues. The full variable domain, in which reference TRBV18 and TRBJ2-7 provide the parts outside the CDR3, is NAGVMQNPRHLVRRRGQEARLRCSPMKGHSHVYWYRQLPEEGLKFMVYLQKENIIDESGMPKERFSAEFPKEGPSILRIQQVVRGDSAAYFCASSPGEMTYEQYFGPGTRLTVT.

The CDR3 loop is CASSPKAGAGKYEQYF. The CDR3 DNA follows: TGTGCCAGCAGCCCCAAAGCGGGAGCGGGAAAGTACGAGCAGTACTTC. The chain recombines TRBV9 with TRBJ2-7; 8 bases fit TRBD2. The CDR3 sequence is 16 residues long. Germline V gene sequence: CDR1 SGDLS, CDR2 YYNGEE. Unmatched junction bases numbered 13, after V lost 4 bases and J lost 4 bases.

By share, this clone ranks as medium-sized. The genes are TRBV30 and TRBJ1-2; D call uncertain. The V gene lost 1 base and the J gene lost 3 bases, with 9 bases spanning the gap. The CDR3 contains 13 residues. Germline lookup yields CDR1 GTSNPN and CDR2 SVGIG (reference sequence). CDR3 sequence (DNA): TGTGCCTGGAGTGCCCGGGAGGACTATGGCTACACCTTC. It codes for CAWSAREDYGYTF.

V is TRBV15 and J is TRBJ1-5; 9 bases fit TRBD1. The CDR3 is made up of 15 amino acids. Losses at the gene ends were 4 bases for V and 4 bases for J; bases not matched to a gene: 5. Germline CDR1 and CDR2: LNHNV and YYDKDF (reference sequence). The CDR3 reads CATSMDRGTNQPQHF. The CDR3 nucleotides read TGTGCCACCAGCATGGACAGGGGCACTAATCAGCCCCAGCATTTT.

This sequence joins TRBV4-3 and TRBJ1-1; D is unresolved. V was pared by 0 bases and J by 1 base, with 9 bases between. The CDR3 runs 15 residues. Germline-derived CDR1 and CDR2 are LGHNA and YSLEER. CDR3 coding DNA: TGCGCCAGCAGCCAAGATGCGGGGAAGAACACTGAAGCTTTCTTT. Its translation: CASSQDAGKNTEAFF.

The gene calls are TRBV7-2 and TRBJ1-5; TRBD1 might be the D (5 bases). V shed 0 bases and J shed 6 bases, with 6 bases lying between them. CDR1 and CDR2 (germline): SGHTA, FQGNSA. The length of the CDR3 is 13 residues. The CDR3 bases are TGTGCCAGCAGCTTAGCGCAGGGTCAGCCCCAGCATTTT. It encodes CASSLAQGQPQHF. The variable domain in full, with the rest retrieved from reference TRBV7-2 and TRBJ1-5, is GAGVSQSPSNKVTEKGKDVELRCDPISGHTALYWYRQSLGQGLEFLIYFQGNSAPDKSGLPSDRFSAERTGGSVSTLTIQRTQQEDSAVYLCASSLAQGQPQHFGDGTRLSIL.

This clone was recorded once. This chain connects TRBV27 to TRBJ2-7; tentative D call: TRBD1 (6 bases). CDR3 length: 16 amino acids. V lost 4 bases, J lost 1 base, and 17 bases lay in between. Germline assignment: CDR1 MNHEY and CDR2 SMNVEV (reference sequence). CDR3: CASSWGLPVESYEQYF. CDR3 DNA sequence: TGTGCCAGCAGTTGGGGGCTCCCGGTGGAATCCTACGAGCAGTACTTC.

This rearrangement joins TRBV7-9 to TRBJ2-7, with D hard to call. The germline gives CDR1 SEHNR, CDR2 FQNEAQ (reference sequence). V was clipped by 1 base and J by 5 bases, with 3 bases between them. The CDR3 totals 11 residues. The CDR3 sequence: CASSLENEQYF. The CDR3 coding sequence is TGTGCCAGCAGCTTAGAAAACGAGCAGTACTTC.

The V call is TRBV7-2, the J call TRBJ2-1; the match to TRBD2 covers 13 bases. J gave up 6 bases and V 5 bases, and 4 bases lay outside the gene matches. The CDR3 loop spans 15 amino acids. Germline-derived CDR1 and CDR2 are SGHTA and FQGNSA. The CDR3 sequence is CASSLTSGGANEQFF. The CDR3 bases are TGTGCCAGCAGCCTCACTAGCGGGGGGGCCAATGAGCAGTTCTTC.

The chain carries TRBV6-1 and TRBJ2-2, with 7 bases that match TRBD1. In germline, CDR1 is MNHNS, CDR2 SASEGT. CDR3 length equals 14 residues. J was trimmed by 4 bases and V by 3 bases; bases with no gene match: 2. CDR3 bases: TGTGCCAGCAGTGATACAGGGGTCACCGGGGAGCTGTTTTTT. Translated: CASSDTGVTGELFF.

The chain joins TRBV5-1 to TRBJ2-7; no firm D call. The CDR3 runs to 14 residues. CDR1 is SGHRS, CDR2 YFSETQ, per germline. The germline V and J ends were trimmed by 3 bases and 6 bases, with 16 bases remaining between them. For the CDR3, the DNA is TGCGCCAGCAGCTGGGCGTCATCCCCTCTCGAGCAGTACTTC. Translating it yields CASSWASSPLEQYF. Complete variable domain (other parts from reference TRBV5-1 and TRBJ2-7): KAGVTQTPRYLIKTRGQQVTLSCSPISGHRSVSWYQQTPGQGLQFLFEYFSETQRNKGNFPGRFSGRQFSNSRSEMNVSTLELGDSALYLCASSWASSPLEQYFGPGTRLTVT.

V usage is TRBV6-7 and J usage is TRBJ2-7; perhaps TRBD1 as D (6 bases). TRBV6-7 is filed as an ORF, its function uncertain. V was trimmed by 9 bases and J by 3 bases, leaving 15 bases between them. The CDR3 is 13 amino acids. The CDR3, as DNA: TGTGCCAGTGGGGGCCGAAGAAGCTACGAGCAGTACTTC. Protein sequence: CASGGRRSYEQYF.

The chain employs TRBV6-5 and TRBJ2-7; 12 bases line up with TRBD1. CDR3 length: 14 residues. Germline-derived CDR1 and CDR2 are MNHEY and SVGAGI. V was clipped by 6 bases and J by 7 bases; unmatched bases: 7. The CDR3 nucleotides are TGTGCCAGCAGACCGGGACAGGGGGCACGGGAGCAGTACTTC. Protein sequence: CASRPGQGAREQYF.